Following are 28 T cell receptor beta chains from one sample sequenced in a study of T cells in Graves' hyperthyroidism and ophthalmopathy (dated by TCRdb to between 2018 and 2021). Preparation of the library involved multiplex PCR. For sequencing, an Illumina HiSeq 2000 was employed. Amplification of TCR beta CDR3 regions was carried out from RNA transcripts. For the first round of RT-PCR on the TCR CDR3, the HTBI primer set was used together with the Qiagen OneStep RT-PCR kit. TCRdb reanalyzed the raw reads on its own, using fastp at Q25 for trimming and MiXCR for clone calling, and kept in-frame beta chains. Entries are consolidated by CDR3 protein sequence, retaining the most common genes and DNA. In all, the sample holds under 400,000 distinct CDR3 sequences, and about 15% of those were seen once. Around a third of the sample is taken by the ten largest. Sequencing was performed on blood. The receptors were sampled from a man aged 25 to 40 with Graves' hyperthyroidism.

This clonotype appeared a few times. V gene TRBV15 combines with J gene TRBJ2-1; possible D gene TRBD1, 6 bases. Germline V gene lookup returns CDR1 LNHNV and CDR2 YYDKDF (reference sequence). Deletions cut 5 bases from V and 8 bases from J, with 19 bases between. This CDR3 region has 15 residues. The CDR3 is CATSALEWGRDEQFF. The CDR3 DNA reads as TGTGCCACCAGCGCCCTAGAGTGGGGGCGCGATGAGCAGTTCTTC.

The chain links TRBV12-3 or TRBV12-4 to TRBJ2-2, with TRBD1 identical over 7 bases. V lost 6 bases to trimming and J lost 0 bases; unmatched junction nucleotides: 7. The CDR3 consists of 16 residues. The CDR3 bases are TGTGCCAGCAGCGACGACAGGGCACCGAACACCGGGGAGCTGTTTTTT. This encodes CASSDDRAPNTGELFF.

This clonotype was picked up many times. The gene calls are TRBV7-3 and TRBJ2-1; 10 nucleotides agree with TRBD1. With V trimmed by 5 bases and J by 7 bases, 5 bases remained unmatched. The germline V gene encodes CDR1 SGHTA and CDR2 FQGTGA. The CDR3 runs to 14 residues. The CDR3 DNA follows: TGTGCCAGCAGCAAAGACAGGGGGCCGAATGAGCAGTTCTTC. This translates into CASSKDRGPNEQFF.

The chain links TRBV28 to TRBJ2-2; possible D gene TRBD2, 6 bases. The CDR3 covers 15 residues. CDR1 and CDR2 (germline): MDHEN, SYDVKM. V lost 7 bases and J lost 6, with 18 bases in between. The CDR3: CASNNGGFDAGELFF. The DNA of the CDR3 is TGTGCCAGCAACAACGGAGGGTTCGACGCCGGGGAGCTGTTTTTT.

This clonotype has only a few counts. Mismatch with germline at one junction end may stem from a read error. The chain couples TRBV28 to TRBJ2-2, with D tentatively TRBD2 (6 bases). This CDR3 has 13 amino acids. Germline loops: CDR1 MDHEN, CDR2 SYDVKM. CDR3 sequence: CASSFLNTGGLFF. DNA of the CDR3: TGTGCCAGCAGTTTCCTGAACACCGGGGGGCTGTTTTTT.

This CDR3 reads CAISGGTGGQEKLFF. The CDR3 region has the DNA TGTGCCATCAGTGGGGGGACAGGGGGCCAGGAAAAACTGTTTTTT. The chain couples TRBV10-3 to TRBJ1-4; 12 bases match TRBD1. CDR3 size: 15 residues. V lost 4 bases, J lost 8 bases, and 5 bases stayed unmatched. Germline V gene lookup returns CDR1 ENHRY and CDR2 SYGVKD.

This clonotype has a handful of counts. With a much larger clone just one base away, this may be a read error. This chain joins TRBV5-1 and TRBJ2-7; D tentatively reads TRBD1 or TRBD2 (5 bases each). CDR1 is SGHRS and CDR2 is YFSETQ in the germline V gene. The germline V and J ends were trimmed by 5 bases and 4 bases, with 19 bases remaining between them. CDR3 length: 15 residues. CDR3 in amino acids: CASSPQPGPEYEQYF. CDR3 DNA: TGCGCCAGCAGTCCCCAACCGGGGCCAGAGTACGAGCAGTACTTC.

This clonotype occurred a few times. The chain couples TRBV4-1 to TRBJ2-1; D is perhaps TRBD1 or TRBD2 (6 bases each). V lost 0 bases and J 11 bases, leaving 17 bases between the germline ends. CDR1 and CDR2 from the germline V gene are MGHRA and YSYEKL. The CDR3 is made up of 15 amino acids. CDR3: CASSQEGASAPQQFF. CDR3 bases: TGCGCCAGCAGCCAAGAGGGGGCTAGCGCCCCTCAGCAGTTCTTC.

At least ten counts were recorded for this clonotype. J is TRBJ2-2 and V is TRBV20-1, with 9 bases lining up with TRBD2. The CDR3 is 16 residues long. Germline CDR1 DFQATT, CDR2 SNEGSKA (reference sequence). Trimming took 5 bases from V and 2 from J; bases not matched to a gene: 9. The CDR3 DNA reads TGCAGTGCTGCACCAGCGGGGGGACTAAACACCGGGGAGCTGTTTTTT. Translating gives CSAAPAGGLNTGELFF.

This CDR3 reads CASRRLAGGKYSGANVLTF. The CDR3 DNA is TGTGCCAGCAGGAGACTAGCGGGCGGCAAATACTCTGGGGCCAACGTCCTGACTTTC. The chain couples TRBV28 to TRBJ2-6; 10 bases line up with TRBD2. The germline CDR1 and CDR2 sequences are MDHEN and SYDVKM. The V and J ends lost 6 bases and 0 bases, in that order; junction bases with no gene match: 11. The length of the CDR3 is 19 residues.

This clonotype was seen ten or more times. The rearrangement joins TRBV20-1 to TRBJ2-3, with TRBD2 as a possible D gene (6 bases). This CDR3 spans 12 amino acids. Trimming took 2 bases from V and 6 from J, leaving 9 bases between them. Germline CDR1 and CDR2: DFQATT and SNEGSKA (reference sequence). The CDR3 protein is CSARSAGDTQYF. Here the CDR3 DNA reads TGCAGTGCTAGAAGTGCGGGGGATACGCAGTATTTT.

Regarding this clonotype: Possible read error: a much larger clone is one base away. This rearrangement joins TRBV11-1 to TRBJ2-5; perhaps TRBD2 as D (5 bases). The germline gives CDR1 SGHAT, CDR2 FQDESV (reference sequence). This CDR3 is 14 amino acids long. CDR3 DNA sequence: TGCGCCAGCAGCTTCAGCGGATACCAAGAGACCCACTACTTC. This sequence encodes CASSFSGYQETHYF. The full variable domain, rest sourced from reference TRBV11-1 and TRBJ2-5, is EAEVAQSPRYKITEKSQAVAFWCDPISGHATLYWYRQILGQGPELLVQFQDESVVDDSQLPKDRFSAERLKGVDSTLKIQPAELGDSAMYLCASSFSGYQETHYFGPGTRLLVL.

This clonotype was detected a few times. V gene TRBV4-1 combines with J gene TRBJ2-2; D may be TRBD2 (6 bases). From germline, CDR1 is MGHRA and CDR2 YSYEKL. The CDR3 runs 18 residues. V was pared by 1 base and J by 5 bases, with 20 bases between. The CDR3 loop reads CASSQGGMGGVGTGELFF. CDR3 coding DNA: TGCGCCAGCAGCCAAGGGGGGATGGGGGGAGTAGGGACCGGGGAGCTGTTTTTT.

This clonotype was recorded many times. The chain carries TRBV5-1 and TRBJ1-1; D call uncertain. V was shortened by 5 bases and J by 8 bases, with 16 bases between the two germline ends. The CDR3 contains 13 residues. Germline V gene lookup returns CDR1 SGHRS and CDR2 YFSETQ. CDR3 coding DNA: TGCGCCAGCAGTGAGTTTTTTGAGGGAGAAGCTTTCTTT. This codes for CASSEFFEGEAFF.

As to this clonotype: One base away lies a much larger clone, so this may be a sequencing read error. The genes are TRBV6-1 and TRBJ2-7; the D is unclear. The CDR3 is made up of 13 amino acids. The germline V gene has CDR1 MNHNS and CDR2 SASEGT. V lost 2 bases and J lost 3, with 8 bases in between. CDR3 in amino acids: CASSEIGNYEQYF. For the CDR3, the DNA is TGTGCCAGCAGTGAAATCGGAAACTACGAGCAGTACTTC.

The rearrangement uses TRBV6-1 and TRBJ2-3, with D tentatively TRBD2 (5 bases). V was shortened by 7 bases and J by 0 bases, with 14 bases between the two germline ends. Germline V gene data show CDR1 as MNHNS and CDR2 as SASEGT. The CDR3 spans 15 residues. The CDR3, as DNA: TGTGCCAGCAAAAGGGCCGGACTTAGCACAGATACGCAGTATTTT. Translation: CASKRAGLSTDTQYF.

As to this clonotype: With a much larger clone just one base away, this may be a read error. The CDR3 loop reads CSARIQGPNTEGFF. CDR3 DNA sequence: TGCAGTGCTAGGATTCAGGGACCGAACACTGAAGGTTTCTTT. The genes are TRBV20-1 and TRBJ1-1; the D gene is possibly TRBD1 (5 bases). The V gene's germline CDR1 is DFQATT and CDR2 SNEGSKA (reference sequence). This CDR3 is built from 14 residues.

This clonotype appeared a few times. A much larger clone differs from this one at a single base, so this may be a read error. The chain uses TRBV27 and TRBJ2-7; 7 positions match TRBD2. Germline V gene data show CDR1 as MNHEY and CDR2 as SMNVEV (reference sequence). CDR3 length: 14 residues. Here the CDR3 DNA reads TGTACCAGCAGTTTTAGAGGGAGGGCCCTCGAGCAGTACTTC. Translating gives CTSSFRGRALEQYF.

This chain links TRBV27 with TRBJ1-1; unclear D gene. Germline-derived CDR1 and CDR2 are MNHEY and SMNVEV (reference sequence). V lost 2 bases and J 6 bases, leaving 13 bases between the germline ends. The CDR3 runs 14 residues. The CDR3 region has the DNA TGTGCCAGCAGTTTAGTTAGTGCGGCTTCTGAAGCTTTCTTT. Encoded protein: CASSLVSAASEAFF.

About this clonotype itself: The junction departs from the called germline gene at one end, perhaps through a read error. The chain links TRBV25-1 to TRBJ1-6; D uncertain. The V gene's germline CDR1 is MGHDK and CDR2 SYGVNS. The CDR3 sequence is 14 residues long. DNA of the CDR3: TGTGCCCGCAGTGAATTTGTACCCAATTCACCCCTCCACTTT. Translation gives CARSEFVPNSPLHF. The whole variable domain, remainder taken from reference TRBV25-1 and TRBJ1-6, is EADIYQTPRYLVIGTGKKITLECSQTMGHDKMYWYQQDPGMELHLIHYSYGVNSTEKGDLSSESTVSRIRTEHFPLTLESARPSHTSQYLCARSEFVPNSPLHFGNGTRLTVT.

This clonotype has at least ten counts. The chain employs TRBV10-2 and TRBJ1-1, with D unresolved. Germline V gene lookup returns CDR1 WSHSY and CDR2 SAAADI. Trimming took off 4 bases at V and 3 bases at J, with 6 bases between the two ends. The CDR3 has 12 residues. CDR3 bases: TGCGCCAGCAGTGGGGGTGACACTGAAGCTTTCTTT. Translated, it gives CASSGGDTEAFF.

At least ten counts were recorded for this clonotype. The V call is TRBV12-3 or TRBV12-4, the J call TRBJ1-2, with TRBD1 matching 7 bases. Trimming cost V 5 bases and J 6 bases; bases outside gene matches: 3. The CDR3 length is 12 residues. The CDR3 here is CASSPGQHGYTF. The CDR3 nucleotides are TGTGCCAGCAGTCCGGGACAGCATGGCTACACCTTC.

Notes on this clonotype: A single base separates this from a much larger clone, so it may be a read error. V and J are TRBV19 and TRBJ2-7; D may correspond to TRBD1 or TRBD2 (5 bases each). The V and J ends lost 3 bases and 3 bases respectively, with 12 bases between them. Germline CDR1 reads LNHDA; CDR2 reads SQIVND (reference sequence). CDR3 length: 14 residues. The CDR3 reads CASSMGVGIYEQYF. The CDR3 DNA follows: TGTGCCAGTAGTATGGGGGTAGGAATCTACGAGCAGTACTTC.

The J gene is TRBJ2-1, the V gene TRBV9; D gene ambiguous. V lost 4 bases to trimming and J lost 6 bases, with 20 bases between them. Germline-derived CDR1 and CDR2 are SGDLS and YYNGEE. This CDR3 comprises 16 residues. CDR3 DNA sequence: TGTGCCAGCAGCCCGTGGGTGGCCCAATTTAGCAATGAGCAGTTCTTC. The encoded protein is CASSPWVAQFSNEQFF.

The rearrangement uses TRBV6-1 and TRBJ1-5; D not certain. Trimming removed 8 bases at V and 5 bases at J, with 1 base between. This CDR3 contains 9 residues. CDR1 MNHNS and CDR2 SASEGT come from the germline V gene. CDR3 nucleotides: TGTGCCAGCCATCAGCCCCAGCATTTT. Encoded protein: CASHQPQHF.

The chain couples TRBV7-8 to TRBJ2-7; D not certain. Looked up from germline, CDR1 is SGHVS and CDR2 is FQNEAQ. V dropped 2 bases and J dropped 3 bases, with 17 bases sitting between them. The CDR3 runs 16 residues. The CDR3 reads CASSLWAGLGDYEQYF. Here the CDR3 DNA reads TGTGCCAGCAGCTTATGGGCCGGGTTAGGAGACTACGAGCAGTACTTC.

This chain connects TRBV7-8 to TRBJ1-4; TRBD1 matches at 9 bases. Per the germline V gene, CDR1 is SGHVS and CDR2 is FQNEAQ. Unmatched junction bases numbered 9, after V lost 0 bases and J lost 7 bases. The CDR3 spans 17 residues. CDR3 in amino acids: CASSLAPPGQGGEKLFF. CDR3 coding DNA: TGTGCCAGCAGCTTAGCCCCCCCGGGACAGGGTGGTGAAAAACTGTTTTTT.

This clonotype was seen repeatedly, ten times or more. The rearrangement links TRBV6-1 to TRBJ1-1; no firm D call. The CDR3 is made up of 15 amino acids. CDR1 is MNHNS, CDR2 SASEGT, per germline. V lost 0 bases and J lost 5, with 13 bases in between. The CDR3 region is CASSEAARLGTEAFF. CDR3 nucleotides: TGTGCCAGCAGTGAAGCGGCCCGTCTAGGTACTGAAGCTTTCTTT.